The present T cell receptor beta chain was sequenced within a study of identifying expanded T cells in peripheral blood. Study results and limitations: Differentially abundant clones: roughly 1.2 between replicates, 15 to 17 at 2 to 3 weeks, 19 to 20 at four. Variance in clone template counts between roughly two-week samples significantly increased with total template count across all healthy donors.

Trimming cost V 4 bases and J 2 bases, with 16 bases left between them. The germline gives CDR1 SGHTS, CDR2 YDEGEE. CDR3 length: 16 amino acids. During the collection period, no donor immune events like infections were recorded. A remark on this clone: The antigen remains unidentified.

Only in-frame clones appear in the TCRdb table, and some are missing; sequencing was by immunoSEQ multiplex PCR. The table shows some 96,000 clones, with about 90% occurring only once. The source is a person aged 18 to 75 in good health. The material sequenced was blood. The rearrangement uses TRBV5-8 and TRBJ2-1; D might be TRBD2 (5 bases). CDR3 coding DNA: TGTGCCAGCAGCCGCGGGTCGACTCTGCCCTACAATGAGCAGTTCTTC. The encoded protein is CASSRGSTLPYNEQFF.